Listed below are T cell receptor beta chains from one sample, sequenced in a study of OX40 agonist ivuxolimab in advanced cancers. Clones were read by immunoSEQ multiplex PCR, and TCRdb kept only the in-frame ones, dropping some. The table lists 35,000 to 55,000 clones, roughly 94% of them singletons. The sequencing used CD4+ or CD8+ T cells sorted from blood, collected in a trial of the OX40 agonist ivuxolimab. The source is an adult with an advanced solid tumor such as melanoma, head and neck, liver or kidney cancer. Both conserved end residues are part of each CDR3. Fields, in order: J gene, D gene, clone size, V gene, CDR3 protein, CDR3 DNA. A D gene is named only where the DNA matches it firmly. Size is stated for part of the rows, as once, few or many counts, or as a class when the clone is expanded.

TRBJ2-2	TRBD1	-	TRBV9	CASSSTGSYTGELFF	TGTGCCAGCAGCTCGACAGGGTCGTACACCGGGGAGCTGTTTTTT
TRBJ2-1	TRBD2	-	TRBV2	CATPSGTSNEQFF	TGTGCCACCCCGTCCGGGACTAGCAATGAGCAGTTCTTC
TRBJ2-7	TRBD2	-	TRBV7-2	CASRSGTSGIDEQYF	TGTGCCAGCAGATCCGGGACTAGCGGGATTGATGAGCAGTACTTC
TRBJ2-2	TRBD2	-	TRBV11-2	CASSSEGLAGPITGELFF	TGTGCCAGCAGCTCCGAGGGGCTAGCGGGGCCGATTACCGGGGAGCTGTTTTTT
TRBJ2-7	TRBD2	-	TRBV5-6	CASSLELAGGLYEQYF	TGTGCCAGCAGCTTGGAACTAGCGGGGGGTCTTTACGAGCAGTACTTC
TRBJ2-7	-	-	TRBV27	CASGLTRDTLPYERYF	TGTGCCAGCGGCCTCACTCGGGACACCTTGCCCTACGAGCGGTACTTC
TRBJ2-1	-	-	TRBV7-9	CASSRVGPVEQFF	TGTGCCAGCAGTCGGGTGGGGCCCGTTGAGCAGTTCTTC
TRBJ1-1	-	-	TRBV7-9	CASSLGEGLGRLFTEAFF	TGTGCCAGCAGCTTAGGAGAGGGGTTGGGGAGGCTGTTCACTGAAGCTTTCTTT
TRBJ2-7	TRBD2	once	TRBV9	CASSVAGGAEQYF	TGTGCCAGCAGCGTGGCGGGAGGGGCCGAGCAGTACTTC
TRBJ2-7	-	-	TRBV6-6	CASSYEGLSYEQYF	TGTGCCAGCAGTTACGAGGGGTTATCCTACGAGCAGTACTTC
TRBJ2-1	TRBD2	-	TRBV4-2	CASSHPGTSVDNEQFF	TGTGCCAGCAGCCACCCCGGGACTAGCGTCGACAATGAGCAGTTCTTC
TRBJ2-1	TRBD2	-	TRBV7-2	CASSLAVTGGAYNEQFF	TGTGCCAGCAGCTTAGCGGTTACGGGAGGAGCCTACAATGAGCAGTTCTTC
TRBJ2-5	TRBD2	once	TRBV2	CASRSSGRDETQYF	TGTGCCAGCAGGTCCAGCGGGAGGGATGAGACCCAGTACTTC
TRBJ2-5	-	-	TRBV7-8	CASSSFRDGHQETQYF	TGTGCCAGCAGCTCATTCCGGGACGGCCACCAAGAGACCCAGTACTTC
TRBJ1-5	-	-	TRBV7-9	CASRADGANQPQHF	TGTGCCAGCAGGGCCGACGGAGCCAATCAGCCCCAGCATTTT
TRBJ2-2	-	-	TRBV13	CASSSELNTGELFF	TGTGCCAGCAGCTCCGAACTAAACACCGGGGAGCTGTTTTTT